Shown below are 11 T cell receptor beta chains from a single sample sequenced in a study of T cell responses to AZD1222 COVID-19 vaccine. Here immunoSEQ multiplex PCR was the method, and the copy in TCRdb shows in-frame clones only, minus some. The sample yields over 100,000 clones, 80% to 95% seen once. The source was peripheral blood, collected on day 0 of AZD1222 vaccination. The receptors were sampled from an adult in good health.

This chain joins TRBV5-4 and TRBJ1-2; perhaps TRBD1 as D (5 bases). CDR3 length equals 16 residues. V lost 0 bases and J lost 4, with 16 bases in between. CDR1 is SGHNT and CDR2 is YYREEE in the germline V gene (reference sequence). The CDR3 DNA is TGTGCCAGCAGCTTGGGGAGGGAAGGGGCTGCCTATGGCTACACCTTC. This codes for CASSLGREGAAYGYTF.

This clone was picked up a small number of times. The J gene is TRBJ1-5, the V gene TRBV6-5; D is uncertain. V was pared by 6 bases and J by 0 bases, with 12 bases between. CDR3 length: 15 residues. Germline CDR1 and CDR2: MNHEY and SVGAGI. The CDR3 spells CASRYSEDSNQPQHF. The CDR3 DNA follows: TGTGCCAGCAGGTACAGTGAAGATAGCAATCAGCCCCAGCATTTT.

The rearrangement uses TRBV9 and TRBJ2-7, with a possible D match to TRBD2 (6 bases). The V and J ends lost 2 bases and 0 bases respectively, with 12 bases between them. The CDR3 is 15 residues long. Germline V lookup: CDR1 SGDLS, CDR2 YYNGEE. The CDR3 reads CASSVGGAGSYEQYF. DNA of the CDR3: TGTGCCAGCAGCGTCGGAGGAGCGGGCTCCTACGAGCAGTACTTC.

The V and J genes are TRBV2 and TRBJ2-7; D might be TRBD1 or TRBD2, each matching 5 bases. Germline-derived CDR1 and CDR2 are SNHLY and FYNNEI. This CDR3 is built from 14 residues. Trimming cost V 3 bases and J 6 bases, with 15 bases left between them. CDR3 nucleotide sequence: TGTGCCAGCAGTGAGATTGGGACGATGAGCGAGCAGTACTTC. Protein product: CASSEIGTMSEQYF.

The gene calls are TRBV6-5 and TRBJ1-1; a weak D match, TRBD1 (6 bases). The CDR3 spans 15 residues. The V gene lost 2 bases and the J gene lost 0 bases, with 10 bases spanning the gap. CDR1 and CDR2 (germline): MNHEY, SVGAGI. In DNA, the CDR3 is TGTGCCAGCAGTTACGGGGGGCGGGTGAACACTGAAGCTTTCTTT. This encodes CASSYGGRVNTEAFF.

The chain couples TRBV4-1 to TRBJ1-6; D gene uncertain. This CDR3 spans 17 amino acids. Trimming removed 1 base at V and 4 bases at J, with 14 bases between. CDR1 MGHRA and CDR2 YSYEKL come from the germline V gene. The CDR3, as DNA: TGCGCCAGCAGCCAAGTAGATATGATAAGTTATAATTCACCCCTCCACTTT. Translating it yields CASSQVDMISYNSPLHF.

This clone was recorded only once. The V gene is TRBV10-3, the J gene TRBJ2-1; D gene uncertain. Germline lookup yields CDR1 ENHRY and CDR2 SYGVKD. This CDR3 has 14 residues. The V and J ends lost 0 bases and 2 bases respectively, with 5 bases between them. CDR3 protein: CAISESETYNEQFF. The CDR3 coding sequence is TGTGCCATCAGTGAGTCGGAGACCTACAATGAGCAGTTCTTC.

The CDR3 spells CASSLAGIPKETQYF. The CDR3 DNA is TGTGCCAGCAGTTTGGCAGGGATTCCTAAAGAGACCCAGTACTTC. This chain joins TRBV27 and TRBJ2-5, with a tentative D call TRBD1 (5 bases). The CDR3 spans 15 residues. The germline V and J ends were trimmed by 3 bases and 3 bases, with 14 bases remaining between them. Per germline, CDR1 MNHEY and CDR2 SMNVEV (reference sequence).

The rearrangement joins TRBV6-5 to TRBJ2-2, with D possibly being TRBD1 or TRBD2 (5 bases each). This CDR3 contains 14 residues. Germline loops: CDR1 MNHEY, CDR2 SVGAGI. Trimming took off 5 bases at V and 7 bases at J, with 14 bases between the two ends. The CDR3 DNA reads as TGTGCCAGCAGTACGGGACCCGCGGGCGGGGAGCTGTTTTTT. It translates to CASSTGPAGGELFF.

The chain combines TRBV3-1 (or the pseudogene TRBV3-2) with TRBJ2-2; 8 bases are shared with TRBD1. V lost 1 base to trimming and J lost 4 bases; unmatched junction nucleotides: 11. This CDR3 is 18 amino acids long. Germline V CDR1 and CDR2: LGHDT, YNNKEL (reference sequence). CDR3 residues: CASSQADRAAFGTGELFF. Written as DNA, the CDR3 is TGTGCCAGCAGCCAAGCGGACAGGGCGGCGTTCGGCACCGGGGAGCTGTTTTTT.

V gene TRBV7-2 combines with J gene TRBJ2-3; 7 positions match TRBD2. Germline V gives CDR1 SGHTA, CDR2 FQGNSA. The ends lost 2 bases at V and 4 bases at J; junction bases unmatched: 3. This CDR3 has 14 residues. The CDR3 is CASSLKRGPDTQYF. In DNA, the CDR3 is TGTGCCAGCAGCTTAAAGCGGGGCCCAGATACGCAGTATTTT.